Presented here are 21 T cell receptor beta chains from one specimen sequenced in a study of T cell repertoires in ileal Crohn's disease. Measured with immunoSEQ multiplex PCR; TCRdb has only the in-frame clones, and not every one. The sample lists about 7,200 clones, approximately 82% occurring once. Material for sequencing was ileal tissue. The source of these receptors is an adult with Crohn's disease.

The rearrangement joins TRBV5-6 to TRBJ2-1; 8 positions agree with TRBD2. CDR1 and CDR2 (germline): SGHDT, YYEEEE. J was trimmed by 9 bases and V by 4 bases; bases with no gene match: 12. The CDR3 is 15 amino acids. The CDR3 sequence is CASSLVAGNIGEQFF. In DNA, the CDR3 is TGTGCCAGCAGCCTGGTAGCGGGAAATATCGGTGAGCAGTTCTTC.

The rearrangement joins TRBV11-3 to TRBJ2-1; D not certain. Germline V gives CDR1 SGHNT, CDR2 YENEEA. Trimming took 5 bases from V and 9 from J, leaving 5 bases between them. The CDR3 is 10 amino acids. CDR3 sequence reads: CASSHIEQFF. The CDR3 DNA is TGTGCCAGCAGCCACATTGAGCAGTTCTTC.

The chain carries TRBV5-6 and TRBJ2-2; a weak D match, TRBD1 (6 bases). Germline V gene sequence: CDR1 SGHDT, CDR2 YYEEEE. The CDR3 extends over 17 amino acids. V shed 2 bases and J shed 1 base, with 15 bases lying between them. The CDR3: CASSFRGTGVNTGELFF. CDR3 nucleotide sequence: TGTGCCAGCAGCTTCAGGGGTACAGGAGTGAACACCGGGGAGCTGTTTTTT. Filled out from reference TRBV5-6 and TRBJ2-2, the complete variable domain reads DAGVTQSPTHLIKTRGQQVTLRCSPKSGHDTVSWYQQALGQGPQFIFQYYEEEERQRGNFPDRFSGHQFPNYSSELNVNALLLGDSALYLCASSFRGTGVNTGELFFGEGSRLTVL.

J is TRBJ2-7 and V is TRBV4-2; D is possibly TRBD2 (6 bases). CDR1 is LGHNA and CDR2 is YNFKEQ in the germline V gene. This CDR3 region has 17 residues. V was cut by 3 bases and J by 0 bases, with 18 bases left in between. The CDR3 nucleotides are TGTGCCAGCAGCCATGAAGAGGAGGGATCGGGCTCCTACGAGCAGTACTTC. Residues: CASSHEEEGSGSYEQYF.

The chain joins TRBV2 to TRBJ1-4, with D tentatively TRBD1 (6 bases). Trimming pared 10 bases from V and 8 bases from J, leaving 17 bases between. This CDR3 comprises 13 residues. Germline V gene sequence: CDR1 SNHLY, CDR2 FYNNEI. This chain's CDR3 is CANQGQLEEKLFF. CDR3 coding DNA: TGTGCCAACCAGGGGCAGCTTGAGGAAAAACTGTTTTTT.

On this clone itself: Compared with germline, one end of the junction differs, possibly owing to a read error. CDR3 protein: CASTPLPQGQEAQYF. The CDR3, as DNA: TGTGCCAGCACTCCCCTCCCGCAGGGCCAAGAGGCCCAGTACTTC. The chain joins TRBV18 to TRBJ2-5, with D tentatively TRBD1 (5 bases). CDR1 and CDR2 (germline): KGHSH, LQKENI. The CDR3 spans 15 residues.

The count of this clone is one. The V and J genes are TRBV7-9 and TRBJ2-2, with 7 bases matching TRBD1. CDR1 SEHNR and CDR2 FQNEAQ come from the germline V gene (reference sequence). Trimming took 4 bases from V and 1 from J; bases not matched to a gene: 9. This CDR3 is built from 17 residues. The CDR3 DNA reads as TGTGCCAGCAGCTCAAGGGGGCGAAGAGGGAACACCGGGGAGCTGTTTTTT. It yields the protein CASSSRGRRGNTGELFF.

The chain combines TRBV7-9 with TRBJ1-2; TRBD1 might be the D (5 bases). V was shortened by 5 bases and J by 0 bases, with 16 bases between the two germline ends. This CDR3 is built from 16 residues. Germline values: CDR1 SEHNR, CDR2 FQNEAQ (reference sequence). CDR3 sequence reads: CASSLGAGGANYGYTF. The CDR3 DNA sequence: TGTGCCAGCAGCCTCGGGGCGGGGGGAGCTAACTATGGCTACACCTTC.

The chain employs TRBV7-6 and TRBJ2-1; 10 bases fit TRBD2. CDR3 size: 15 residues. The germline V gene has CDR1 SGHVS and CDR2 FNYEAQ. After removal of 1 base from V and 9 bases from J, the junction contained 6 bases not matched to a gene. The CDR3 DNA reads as TGTGCCAGCAGCTTAGGACGAGCGGGAGGGGGTGAGCAGTTCTTC. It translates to CASSLGRAGGGEQFF.

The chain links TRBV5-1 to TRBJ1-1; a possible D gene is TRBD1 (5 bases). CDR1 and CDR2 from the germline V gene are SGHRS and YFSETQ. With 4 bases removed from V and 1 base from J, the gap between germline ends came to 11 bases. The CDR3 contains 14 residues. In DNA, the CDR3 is TGCGCCAGCAGCAAACAAACAGGGAACACTGAAGCTTTCTTT. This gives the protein CASSKQTGNTEAFF.

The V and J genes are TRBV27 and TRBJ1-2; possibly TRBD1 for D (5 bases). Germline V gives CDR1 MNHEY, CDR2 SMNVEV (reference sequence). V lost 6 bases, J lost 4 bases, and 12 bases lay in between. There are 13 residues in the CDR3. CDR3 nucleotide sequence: TGTGCCAGCAGCCAACAGGCTTCCTATGGCTACACCTTC. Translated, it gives CASSQQASYGYTF.

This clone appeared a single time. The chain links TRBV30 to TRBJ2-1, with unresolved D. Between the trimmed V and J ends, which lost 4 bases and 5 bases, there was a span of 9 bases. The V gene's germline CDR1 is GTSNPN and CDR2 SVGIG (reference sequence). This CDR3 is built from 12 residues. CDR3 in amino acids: CAWTPRDNEQFF. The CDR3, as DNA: TGTGCCTGGACCCCAAGAGACAATGAGCAGTTCTTC.

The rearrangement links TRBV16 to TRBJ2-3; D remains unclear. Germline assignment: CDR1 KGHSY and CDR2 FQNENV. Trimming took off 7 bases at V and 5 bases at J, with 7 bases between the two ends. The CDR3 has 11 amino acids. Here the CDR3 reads CASTPKDTQYF. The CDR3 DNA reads TGTGCCAGCACCCCTAAAGATACGCAGTATTTT.

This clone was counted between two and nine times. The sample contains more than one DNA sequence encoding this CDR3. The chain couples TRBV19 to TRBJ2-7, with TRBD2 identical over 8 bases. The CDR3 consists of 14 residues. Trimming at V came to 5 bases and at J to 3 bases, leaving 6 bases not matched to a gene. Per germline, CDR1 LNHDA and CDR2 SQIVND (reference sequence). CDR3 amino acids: CASSPRTSSYEQYF. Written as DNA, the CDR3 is TGTGCCAGTAGTCCTAGGACTAGCAGCTACGAGCAGTACTTC.

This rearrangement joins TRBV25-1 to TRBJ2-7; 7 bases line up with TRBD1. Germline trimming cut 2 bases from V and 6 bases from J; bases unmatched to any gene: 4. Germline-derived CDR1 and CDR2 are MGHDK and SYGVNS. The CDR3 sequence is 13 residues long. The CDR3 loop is CASSEPTGVEQYF. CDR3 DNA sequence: TGTGCCAGCAGTGAACCAACAGGGGTCGAGCAGTACTTC.

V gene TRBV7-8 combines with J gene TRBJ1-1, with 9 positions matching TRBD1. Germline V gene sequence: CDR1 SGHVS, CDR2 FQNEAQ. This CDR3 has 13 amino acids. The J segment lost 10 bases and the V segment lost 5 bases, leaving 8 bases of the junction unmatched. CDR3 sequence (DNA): TGTGCCAGCAGCCCCTCCGGGACAGGGAGAGCTTTCTTT. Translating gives CASSPSGTGRAFF.

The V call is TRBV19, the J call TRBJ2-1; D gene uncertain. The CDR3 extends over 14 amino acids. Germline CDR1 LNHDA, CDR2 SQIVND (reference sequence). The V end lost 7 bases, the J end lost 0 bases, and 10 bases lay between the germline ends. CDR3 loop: CASKTEHSYNEQFF. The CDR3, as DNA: TGTGCCAGTAAAACAGAGCACTCCTACAATGAGCAGTTCTTC. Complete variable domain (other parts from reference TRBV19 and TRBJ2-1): DGGITQSPKYLFRKEGQNVTLSCEQNLNHDAMYWYRQDPGQGLRLIYYSQIVNDFQKGDIAEGYSVSREKKESFPLTVTSAQKNPTAFYLCASKTEHSYNEQFFGPGTRLTVL.

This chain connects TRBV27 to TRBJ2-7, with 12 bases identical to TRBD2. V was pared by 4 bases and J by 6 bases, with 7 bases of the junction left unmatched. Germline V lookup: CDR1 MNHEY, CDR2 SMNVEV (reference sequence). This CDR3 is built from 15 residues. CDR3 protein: CASSSAGLAGSEQYF. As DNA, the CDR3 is TGTGCCAGCAGTTCAGCGGGACTAGCGGGTTCCGAGCAGTACTTC.

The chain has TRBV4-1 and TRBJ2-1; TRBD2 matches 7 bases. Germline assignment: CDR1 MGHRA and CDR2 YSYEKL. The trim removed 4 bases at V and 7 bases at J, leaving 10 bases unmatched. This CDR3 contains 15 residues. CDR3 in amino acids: CASSPTSSRGNEQFF. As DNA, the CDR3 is TGCGCCAGCAGCCCGACTAGCTCCCGAGGGAATGAGCAGTTCTTC.

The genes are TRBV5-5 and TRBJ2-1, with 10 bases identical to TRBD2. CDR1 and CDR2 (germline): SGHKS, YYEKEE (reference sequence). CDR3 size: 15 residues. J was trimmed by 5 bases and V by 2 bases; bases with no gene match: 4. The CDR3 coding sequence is TGTGCCAGCAGCTTTTTACTAGCGGGGCACAATGAGCAGTTCTTC. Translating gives CASSFLLAGHNEQFF. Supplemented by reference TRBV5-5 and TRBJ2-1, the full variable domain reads DAGVTQSPTHLIKTRGQQVTLRCSPISGHKSVSWYQQVLGQGPQFIFQYYEKEERGRGNFPDRFSARQFPNYSSELNVNALLLGDSALYLCASSFLLAGHNEQFFGPGTRLTVL.

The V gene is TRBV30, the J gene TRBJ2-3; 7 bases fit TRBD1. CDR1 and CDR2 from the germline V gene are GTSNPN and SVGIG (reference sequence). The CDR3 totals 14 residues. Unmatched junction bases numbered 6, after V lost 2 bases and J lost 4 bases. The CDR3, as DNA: TGTGCCTGGAGTCCGGACAGGTACGCAGATACGCAGTATTTT. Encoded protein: CAWSPDRYADTQYF.